This T cell receptor beta chain is drawn from a study of cytomegalovirus exposure and HLA in healthy donors. The V end was cut by 5 bases, the J end by 6 bases, with 13 bases between. This CDR3 comprises 14 residues. The germline V gene encodes CDR1 LNHNV and CDR2 YYDKDF (reference sequence). The PCR made use of 60 Vbeta and 13 Jbeta primers. Assay used: immunoSEQ multiplex PCR; TCRdb lists only in-frame clones, some missing. The sample includes approximately 75,000 clones, approximately 70% of them seen just once. Donors consisted of healthy bone marrow donors. Likely unrecorded immune exposures existed in these nominally healthy donors.

Material for sequencing was PBMCs. The TCR was taken from a man aged 35 to 55 in good health and CMV-seropositive. The gene calls are TRBV15 and TRBJ2-2; D may be TRBD1 (6 bases). CDR3 protein: CATSGNREAGELFF. CDR3 DNA: TGTGCCACCAGCGGGAACAGGGAAGCCGGGGAGCTGTTTTTT.